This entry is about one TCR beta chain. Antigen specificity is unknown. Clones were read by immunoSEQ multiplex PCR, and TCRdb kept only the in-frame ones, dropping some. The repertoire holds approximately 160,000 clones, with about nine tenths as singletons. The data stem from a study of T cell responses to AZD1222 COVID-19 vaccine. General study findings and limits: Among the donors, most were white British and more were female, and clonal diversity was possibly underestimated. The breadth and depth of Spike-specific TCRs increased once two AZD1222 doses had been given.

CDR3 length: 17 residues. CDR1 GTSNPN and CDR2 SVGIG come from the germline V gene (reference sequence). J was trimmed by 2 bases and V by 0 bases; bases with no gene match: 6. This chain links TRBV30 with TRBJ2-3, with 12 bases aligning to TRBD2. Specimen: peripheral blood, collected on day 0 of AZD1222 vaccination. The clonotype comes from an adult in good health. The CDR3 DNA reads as TGTGCCTGGAGTGTTACTAGCGGGGGGACCATCACAGATACGCAGTATTTT. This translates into CAWSVTSGGTITDTQYF.